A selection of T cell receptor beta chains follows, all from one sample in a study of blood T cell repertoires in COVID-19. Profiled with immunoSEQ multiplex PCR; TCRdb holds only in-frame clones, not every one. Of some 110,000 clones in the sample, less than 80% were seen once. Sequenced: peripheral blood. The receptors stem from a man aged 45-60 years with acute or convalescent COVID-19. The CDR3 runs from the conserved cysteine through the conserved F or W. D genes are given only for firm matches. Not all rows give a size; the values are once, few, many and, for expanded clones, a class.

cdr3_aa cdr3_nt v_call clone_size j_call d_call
CASSLAGGRYNEQFF TGTGCCAGCAGCTTGGCGGGGGGCCGCTACAATGAGCAGTTCTTC TRBV5-4 . TRBJ2-1 .
CASSERTLAGGTDTQYF TGTGCCAGCAGCGAGAGGACCCTAGCGGGCGGCACAGATACGCAGTATTTT TRBV9 . TRBJ2-3 TRBD2
CASSVELVNGELFF TGTGCCAGCAGCGTAGAACTAGTGAACGGGGAGCTGTTTTTT TRBV9 . TRBJ2-2 .
CASSLFGGGTDTQYF TGTGCCAGCAGTTTATTCGGCGGGGGCACAGATACGCAGTATTTT TRBV28 . TRBJ2-3 .
CASSPWTSGPNEQFF TGTGCCAGCAGTCCCTGGACTAGCGGACCGAATGAGCAGTTCTTC TRBV27 . TRBJ2-1 TRBD2
CASSIVSGSFYEQYF TGTGCCAGTAGTATTGTTAGCGGGAGTTTCTACGAGCAGTACTTC TRBV19 . TRBJ2-7 TRBD2
CSVEDPGQGSYEQYF TGCAGCGTTGAAGATCCGGGACAGGGGTCCTACGAGCAGTACTTC TRBV29-1 . TRBJ2-7 TRBD1
CASSPEGGYNSPLHF TGCGCCAGCAGTCCCGAAGGGGGTTATAATTCACCCCTCCACTTT TRBV5-1 . TRBJ1-6 .
CASSLRTGEGGYTF TGTGCCAGCAGCTTAAGGACAGGGGAAGGCGGCTACACCTTC TRBV5-6 . TRBJ1-2 TRBD1
CASRPTGEHNEKLFF TGTGCCAGCAGACCGACAGGGGAACATAATGAAAAACTGTTTTTT TRBV6-5 . TRBJ1-4 TRBD1
CASSDLRGSQGYTF TGTGCCAGCAGCGATCTCCGGGGTAGTCAGGGCTACACCTTC TRBV7-9 . TRBJ1-2 .
CASRNRESGELFF TGTGCCAGCCGTAACAGGGAGTCGGGGGAGCTGTTTTTT TRBV19 . TRBJ2-2 .
CASRGGNSPLHF TGTGCCAGCAGGGGGGGTAATTCACCCCTCCACTTT TRBV2 . TRBJ1-6 .
CASSFRGVYGYTF TGTGCCAGCAGCTTTCGGGGAGTCTATGGCTACACCTTC TRBV5-4 . TRBJ1-2 .
CASSQDAGAYNEQFF TGTGCCAGCAGCCAAGACGCGGGAGCCTACAATGAGCAGTTCTTC TRBV3-1/TRBV3-2 . TRBJ2-1 TRBD2
CASSSSANPSYEQYF TGTGCCAGCAGTTCTAGCGCGAATCCCTCCTACGAGCAGTACTTC TRBV6-2/TRBV6-3 once TRBJ2-7 .
CASSLLTSGTPRDTQYF TGTGCCAGCAGTTTACTAACTAGCGGAACTCCGAGGGATACGCAGTATTTT TRBV28 . TRBJ2-3 TRBD2
CASSRGQGGTGELFF TGTGCCAGCAGCCGCGGACAGGGGGGAACCGGGGAGCTGTTTTTT TRBV7-3 once TRBJ2-2 TRBD1
CASSVEQFNQPQHF TGTGCCAGCAGCGTAGAACAATTCAATCAGCCCCAGCATTTT TRBV9 once TRBJ1-5 .
CASSSTGTDKSGRLYNEQFF TGTGCCAGCAGCTCGACCGGGACAGATAAAAGCGGGAGGCTCTACAATGAGCAGTTCTTC TRBV7-8 . TRBJ2-1 TRBD2
CSVVGSGITDTQYF TGCAGCGTTGTTGGGTCAGGGATAACAGATACGCAGTATTTT TRBV29-1 . TRBJ2-3 .
CASSHSSTYEQYF TGTGCCAGCAGCCATTCATCTACCTACGAGCAGTACTTC TRBV16 few TRBJ2-7 .
CASSSHRQGLYGYTF TGTGCCAGCAGCTCCCACAGACAGGGGCTCTATGGCTACACCTTC TRBV7-9 . TRBJ1-2 TRBD1
CASSKAALRTDQETQYF TGTGCCAGCAGCAAAGCGGCCCTCCGGACTGATCAAGAGACCCAGTACTTC TRBV21-1 few TRBJ2-5 .
CSAGQRKETQYF TGCAGTGCCGGACAACGGAAAGAGACCCAGTACTTC TRBV29-1 few TRBJ2-5 .
CASSDRGIGYTF TGTGCCAGCAGTGATAGGGGTATAGGCTACACCTTC TRBV6-4 . TRBJ1-2 .
CAWSVRGGEQFF TGTGCCTGGAGTGTAAGAGGGGGTGAGCAGTTCTTC TRBV30 . TRBJ2-1 .
CASSLAGGSRNIQYF TGCGCCAGCAGCTTGGCCGGGGGAAGTAGAAACATTCAGTACTTC TRBV5-1 . TRBJ2-4 .
CASSLRQGAGTEAFF TGTGCCAGCAGTTTGAGGCAGGGGGCTGGCACTGAAGCTTTCTTT TRBV27 . TRBJ1-1 TRBD1
CASSQHVSGTLTYEQYF TGCGCCAGCAGCCAACACGTCAGCGGGACGCTCACCTACGAGCAGTACTTC TRBV4-1 . TRBJ2-7 TRBD2